What follows is one T cell receptor (beta chain) and its context. Antigen unknown. The sample comes from a study of vaccination effects on CD4 cells after COVID-19. Findings and limits, study-wide: Marked clonal contraction was seen late after vaccination (in both infection- and vaccine-induced clones).

Following 10 days of culture, CD4+ T cells were isolated. As their vaccination, participants received two doses of either BNT162b2 or mRNA-1273. Replacing half the medium with IL-2 medium was done on days 3 and 7. The method was immunoSEQ multiplex PCR; TCRdb's version includes in-frame clones alone and lacks a portion of them. The table lists under 70,000 clones, around 70% of them singletons, with 2% to 2.5% in the top ten. Trimming took 6 bases from V and 4 from J, leaving 6 bases between them. There are 12 residues in the CDR3. Looked up from germline, CDR1 is MNHEY and CDR2 is SVGAGI. The V gene is TRBV6-5, the J gene TRBJ1-4, with D unresolved. Material: CD4+ T cells from PBMCs cultured without peptide, obtained after COVID-19 vaccination. The receptor was derived from a human donor who received a COVID-19 vaccine. CDR3 sequence reads: CASRGINEKLFF. The DNA of the CDR3 is TGTGCCAGCAGAGGGATTAATGAAAAACTGTTTTTT.